These 32 T cell receptor beta chains came from one sample sequenced in a study of shared clonotypes between healthy human individuals. CD45RO-negative, CCR7-selected cells formed the naive CD8 fraction, which excluded terminally differentiated effector memory CD45RA+ cells. Using immunoSEQ multiplex PCR, the repertoire was profiled, and TCRdb retains in-frame clones only, with some absent. The sample holds some 2 million clones, approximately 94% seen once. The sample taken for sequencing was naive CD8+ T cells sorted from blood. These receptor sequences come from a man aged 18 to 30 in good health.

The V call is TRBV9, the J call TRBJ1-1; D gene uncertain. Germline V gene lookup returns CDR1 SGDLS and CDR2 YYNGEE. V shed 6 bases and J shed 1 base, with 10 bases lying between them. This CDR3 is 13 amino acids long. DNA of the CDR3: TGTGCCAGCAACCCATACGGGAACACTGAAGCTTTCTTT. Its protein product is CASNPYGNTEAFF. The entire variable domain, with the rest obtained from reference TRBV9 and TRBJ1-1, is as follows: DSGVTQTPKHLITATGQRVTLRCSPRSGDLSVYWYQQSLDQGLQFLIQYYNGEERAKGNILERFSAQQFPDLHSELNLSSLELGDSALYFCASNPYGNTEAFFGQGTRLTVV.

J is TRBJ1-1 and V is TRBV25-1; unclear D gene. The CDR3 length is 14 residues. The germline CDR1 and CDR2 sequences are MGHDK and SYGVNS. V was trimmed by 7 bases and J by 4 bases, leaving 16 bases between them. The CDR3 loop is CASTREEVSTEAFF. The CDR3 DNA reads as TGTGCCAGCACCCGGGAAGAGGTGTCCACTGAAGCTTTCTTT.

J is TRBJ2-7 and V is TRBV27, with TRBD2 identical over 7 bases. Germline CDR1 and CDR2: MNHEY and SMNVEV (reference sequence). The CDR3 has 16 residues. J gave up 3 bases and V 3 bases, and 11 bases lay outside the gene matches. CDR3 amino acids: CASSFSSGTLDYEQYF. The CDR3 region has the DNA TGTGCCAGCAGTTTCTCCAGCGGGACCCTTGACTACGAGCAGTACTTC.

This clone has only one observation. In DNA form, the CDR3 reads TGTGCCAGCAGTGCCCCTACCTACAATGAGCAGTTCTTC. Its translation: CASSAPTYNEQFF. The V gene is TRBV2, the J gene TRBJ2-1; D gene ambiguous. The V end was cut by 4 bases, the J end by 2 bases, with 6 bases between. CDR3 length equals 13 residues. CDR1 is SNHLY and CDR2 is FYNNEI in the germline V gene.

The chain links TRBV27 to TRBJ1-4; TRBD1 aligns across 9 bases. This CDR3 is built from 17 residues. Germline CDR1 is MNHEY and CDR2 is SMNVEV (reference sequence). The V gene end was trimmed by 2 bases and the J gene end by 4 bases; junction bases not matched to a gene: 8. The CDR3 is CASSLRDRESGNEKLFF. CDR3 nucleotides: TGTGCCAGCAGTTTAAGGGACAGGGAGTCGGGTAATGAAAAACTGTTTTTT. Filled out from reference TRBV27 and TRBJ1-4, the complete variable domain reads EAQVTQNPRYLITVTGKKLTVTCSQNMNHEYMSWYRQDPGLGLRQIYYSMNVEVTDKGDVPEGYKVSRKEKRNFPLILESPSPNQTSLYFCASSLRDRESGNEKLFFGSGTQLSVL.

The chain recombines TRBV27 with TRBJ2-1; tentatively, D is TRBD1 (5 bases). Germline CDR1 MNHEY, CDR2 SMNVEV (reference sequence). The CDR3 runs to 14 residues. V lost 4 bases, J lost 2 bases, and 9 bases lay in between. The CDR3: CASSYPGPYNEQFF. The CDR3 nucleotides read TGTGCCAGCAGTTACCCAGGGCCCTACAATGAGCAGTTCTTC.

This rearrangement joins TRBV6-7 to TRBJ2-7; TRBD1 matches 9 bases. TRBV6-7 is an ORF for which the function is uncertain. The CDR3 is 15 amino acids. V was pared by 3 bases and J by 5 bases, with 8 bases of the junction left unmatched. The CDR3 sequence: CASSYTGGESDEQYF. As DNA, the CDR3 is TGTGCCAGCAGTTATACAGGGGGCGAAAGCGACGAGCAGTACTTC.

The chain employs TRBV28 and TRBJ1-1; D unclear. This CDR3 spans 14 amino acids. Germline V gives CDR1 MDHEN, CDR2 SYDVKM. V was clipped by 5 bases and J by 1 base, with 11 bases between them. CDR3 sequence reads: CASSLFLTNTEAFF. As DNA, the CDR3 is TGTGCCAGCAGTCTGTTCCTGACGAACACTGAAGCTTTCTTT.

This clone is a singleton in its sample. The J gene is TRBJ1-1, the V gene TRBV7-9; TRBD1 is a possible D gene (5 bases). This CDR3 has 15 residues. Germline V gives CDR1 SEHNR, CDR2 FQNEAQ (reference sequence). Trimming cost V 2 bases and J 3 bases, with 13 bases left between them. The CDR3 nucleotides read TGTGCCAGCAGCTTAATCCTGGGAGGGGACACTGAAGCTTTCTTT. Amino acid sequence: CASSLILGGDTEAFF.

The chain links TRBV5-1 to TRBJ1-2, with D uncertain. Between the trimmed V and J ends, which lost 0 bases and 6 bases, there was a span of 12 bases. Germline lookup yields CDR1 SGHRS and CDR2 YFSETQ. The CDR3 has 14 residues. The CDR3 nucleotides read TGCGCCAGCAGCTTGGTTCCCGGAAGCGATGGCTACACCTTC. Translated: CASSLVPGSDGYTF. Together with reference TRBV5-1 and TRBJ1-2, the CDR3 gives the full variable domain: KAGVTQTPRYLIKTRGQQVTLSCSPISGHRSVSWYQQTPGQGLQFLFEYFSETQRNKGNFPGRFSGRQFSNSRSEMNVSTLELGDSALYLCASSLVPGSDGYTFGSGTRLTVV.

This sequence joins TRBV5-1 and TRBJ2-2; 11 nucleotides agree with TRBD2. J lost 5 bases, V lost 4 bases, and 4 bases had no gene match. This CDR3 is built from 15 residues. Germline CDR1 reads SGHRS; CDR2 reads YFSETQ. CDR3 loop: CASSPRLAGTGELFF. In nucleotides, the CDR3 is TGCGCCAGCAGCCCCCGACTAGCGGGGACCGGGGAGCTGTTTTTT.

The rearrangement links TRBV5-1 to TRBJ2-2; D is uncertain. The V and J ends lost 7 bases and 3 bases respectively, with 16 bases between them. The V gene's germline CDR1 is SGHRS and CDR2 YFSETQ. This CDR3 is 15 amino acids long. CDR3 nucleotides: TGCGCCAGCGGGGAAGGTGAACTGTACACCGGGGAGCTGTTTTTT. Its translation: CASGEGELYTGELFF.

J is TRBJ2-7 and V is TRBV7-2; no reliable D call. CDR1 SGHTA and CDR2 FQGNSA come from the germline V gene. Trimming took 2 bases from V and 3 from J, leaving 8 bases between them. This CDR3 has 13 residues. The CDR3 DNA is TGTGCCAGCAGCTTATCGGGTAACTACGAGCAGTACTTC. This sequence encodes CASSLSGNYEQYF.

The chain uses TRBV10-2 and TRBJ2-7; no definite D call. The germline V and J ends were trimmed by 4 bases and 1 base, with 11 bases remaining between them. The germline gives CDR1 WSHSY, CDR2 SAAADI. This CDR3 is built from 14 residues. The CDR3 spells CASSGAGRSYEQYF. The CDR3 DNA is TGCGCCAGCAGTGGGGCAGGAAGGTCCTACGAGCAGTACTTC.

Only one count was recorded for this clone. The V and J genes are TRBV2 and TRBJ2-5, with 8 bases identical to TRBD2. There are 15 residues in the CDR3. V trimming: 8 bases; J trimming: 5 bases; junction bases outside the gene matches: 13. The germline V gene has CDR1 SNHLY and CDR2 FYNNEI. The CDR3 bases are TGTGCCAGCGGAAGGAATAGCGGGGTGGGGGAGACCCAGTACTTC. Its translation: CASGRNSGVGETQYF.

This chain uses TRBV28 with TRBJ2-2; a weak D match, TRBD1 (5 bases). V lost 2 bases and J 3 bases, leaving 10 bases between the germline ends. From germline, CDR1 is MDHEN and CDR2 SYDVKM. The length of the CDR3 is 15 residues. The CDR3 region is CASSLTGVHTGELFF. The CDR3 region has the DNA TGTGCCAGCAGTTTAACAGGAGTACACACCGGGGAGCTGTTTTTT.

This clone was recorded once. The rearrangement links TRBV7-2 to TRBJ1-4; tentative D call: TRBD1 (5 bases). With 1 base removed from V and 5 bases from J, the gap between germline ends came to 8 bases. Germline loops: CDR1 SGHTA, CDR2 FQGNSA. The CDR3 runs to 14 residues. CDR3 DNA: TGTGCCAGCAGCTTAGTCGGGGGAAATGAAAAACTGTTTTTT. Protein sequence: CASSLVGGNEKLFF.

V and J are TRBV4-3 and TRBJ2-1; 7 bases line up with TRBD2. CDR1 LGHNA and CDR2 YSLEER come from the germline V gene. Trimming removed 0 bases from V and 0 bases from J; junction bases left unmatched: 8. The CDR3 length is 18 residues. CDR3 protein: CASSQEGVAGISYNEQFF. In DNA, the CDR3 is TGCGCCAGCAGCCAAGAGGGGGTAGCGGGTATCTCCTACAATGAGCAGTTCTTC.

The rearrangement links TRBV4-1 to TRBJ1-6; no clear D gene. V was pared by 1 base and J by 6 bases, with 7 bases between. The CDR3 covers 14 residues. The germline gives CDR1 MGHRA, CDR2 YSYEKL. For the CDR3, the DNA is TGCGCCAGCAGCCAAGCCGATCCTAATTCACCCCTCCACTTT. Amino acids: CASSQADPNSPLHF.

The V and J genes are TRBV5-6 and TRBJ2-5, with 10 positions matching TRBD2. The CDR3 has 15 amino acids. V lost 2 bases, J lost 5 bases, and 6 bases stayed unmatched. Germline V CDR1 and CDR2: SGHDT, YYEEEE. This CDR3 is CASSFGTSGTETQYF. In DNA form, the CDR3 reads TGTGCCAGCAGCTTTGGTACTAGCGGGACTGAGACCCAGTACTTC. The whole variable domain, remainder taken from reference TRBV5-6 and TRBJ2-5, is DAGVTQSPTHLIKTRGQQVTLRCSPKSGHDTVSWYQQALGQGPQFIFQYYEEEERQRGNFPDRFSGHQFPNYSSELNVNALLLGDSALYLCASSFGTSGTETQYFGPGTRLLVL.

V and J are TRBV29-1 and TRBJ2-2; 11 nucleotides match TRBD2. Losses at the gene ends were 4 bases for V and 6 bases for J; bases not matched to a gene: 4. The germline V gene has CDR1 SQVTM and CDR2 ANQGSEA. The CDR3 sequence is 14 residues long. For the CDR3, the DNA is TGCAGCGTTGCCTTAGCGGGAGGGCCCGGGGAGCTGTTTTTT. Protein sequence: CSVALAGGPGELFF.

This clone has a single count. The V call is TRBV28, the J call TRBJ2-1, with 7 bases fitting TRBD1. CDR3 length: 15 amino acids. The germline gives CDR1 MDHEN, CDR2 SYDVKM. V was clipped by 6 bases and J by 0 bases; unmatched bases: 5. This CDR3 reads CASRWDRTSYNEQFF. The CDR3 DNA follows: TGTGCCAGCAGGTGGGACAGAACCTCCTACAATGAGCAGTTCTTC.

This clone has more than one count but fewer than ten. Different DNA sequences within this sample yield the same CDR3. This chain connects TRBV27 to TRBJ1-5; no definite D call. CDR3 length: 14 residues. The germline V gene has CDR1 MNHEY and CDR2 SMNVEV (reference sequence). With 6 bases removed from V and 1 base from J, the gap between germline ends came to 10 bases. CDR3 nucleotide sequence: TGTGCCAGCAGCTTGCTTGGGAGCAATCAGCCCCAGCATTTT. This codes for CASSLLGSNQPQHF.

The chain joins TRBV4-1 to TRBJ1-6; D not resolved. From germline, CDR1 is MGHRA and CDR2 YSYEKL. V lost 6 bases, J lost 9 bases, and 15 bases lay in between. The CDR3 is 14 residues long. As DNA, the CDR3 is TGCGCCAGCAGTTACGACACGGTCGGTTCACCCCTCCACTTT. Its translation is CASSYDTVGSPLHF.

The chain links TRBV4-1 to TRBJ1-6; 11 bases match TRBD1. The V segment lost 0 bases and the J segment 9 bases; nucleotides outside the gene matches: 4. CDR3 size: 16 residues. From germline, CDR1 is MGHRA and CDR2 YSYEKL. The CDR3 nucleotides are TGCGCCAGCAGCCAAGACGCCGGGACAGGGGGTTCACCCCTCCACTTT. Protein product: CASSQDAGTGGSPLHF.

The rearrangement links TRBV28 to TRBJ1-5, with unresolved D. This CDR3 has 14 residues. Per germline, CDR1 MDHEN and CDR2 SYDVKM. The V end lost 1 base, the J end lost 1 base, and 5 bases lay between the germline ends. The CDR3 loop is CASSLYRSNQPQHF. For the CDR3, the DNA is TGTGCCAGCAGTTTATACAGAAGCAATCAGCCCCAGCATTTT.

In this sample, this clone turned up once. A read error may produce the germline difference seen at one junction end. The chain joins TRBV5-1 to TRBJ2-7; 9 positions agree with TRBD1. CDR3 size: 15 residues. The germline V gene has CDR1 SGHRS and CDR2 YFSETQ. CDR3 sequence: CASSLDRGPLYEQYF. The CDR3 DNA is TGCGCCAGCAGTTTGGACAGGGGCCCTCTTTACGAGCAGTACTTC.

The V gene is TRBV9, the J gene TRBJ1-2, with D tentatively TRBD1 (5 bases). Trimming removed 2 bases from V and 1 base from J, with 15 bases in between. Per germline, CDR1 SGDLS and CDR2 YYNGEE. The CDR3 is 16 amino acids. CDR3 in DNA: TGTGCCAGCAGCGTGGACCCGACAGCCTATAACTATGGCTACACCTTC. It specifies CASSVDPTAYNYGYTF.

A single count supports this clone. This sample also contains other DNA sequences that code for the same CDR3. The chain uses TRBV4-1 and TRBJ2-1; D tentatively fits TRBD1 or TRBD2 (7 bases each). CDR1 MGHRA and CDR2 YSYEKL come from the germline V gene. Trimming removed 6 bases from V and 7 bases from J, with 10 bases in between. The CDR3 covers 12 residues. The CDR3 coding sequence is TGCGCCAGCAGTCAGGGGGGGAATGAGCAGTTCTTC. It specifies CASSQGGNEQFF.

The genes are TRBV9 and TRBJ2-5, with 11 bases identical to TRBD2. V lost 4 bases and J lost 7; bases outside the gene matches: 3. Germline CDR1 reads SGDLS; CDR2 reads YYNGEE. This CDR3 has 13 residues. The CDR3 DNA reads as TGTGCCAGCAGCCCTGGACTAGCGGGGACCCAGTACTTC. This sequence encodes CASSPGLAGTQYF.

The genes are TRBV5-5 and TRBJ2-7; TRBD1 agrees at 7 bases. Germline lookup yields CDR1 SGHKS and CDR2 YYEKEE (reference sequence). CDR3 length: 15 residues. Germline trimming cut 5 bases from V and 5 bases from J; bases unmatched to any gene: 13. The CDR3 loop reads CASRPRQGPFNEQYF. Here the CDR3 DNA reads TGTGCCAGCAGACCCAGACAGGGTCCCTTTAACGAGCAGTACTTC. The variable domain in full, completed from reference TRBV5-5 and TRBJ2-7, reads DAGVTQSPTHLIKTRGQQVTLRCSPISGHKSVSWYQQVLGQGPQFIFQYYEKEERGRGNFPDRFSARQFPNYSSELNVNALLLGDSALYLCASRPRQGPFNEQYFGPGTRLTVT.

About this clone: This CDR3 is also generated by other DNA sequences in the sample. The chain uses TRBV9 and TRBJ1-5, with D hard to call. The CDR3 spans 15 residues. V was cut by 0 bases and J by 4 bases, with 11 bases left in between. CDR1 and CDR2 (germline): SGDLS, YYNGEE. CDR3 residues: CASSVGGGPNQPQHF. The CDR3, as DNA: TGTGCCAGCAGCGTAGGAGGCGGCCCAAATCAGCCCCAGCATTTT.